This T cell receptor beta chain stems from a study of blood T cell repertoires in COVID-19. Across the whole study: Sources were T cells, B-cell-depleted T cells, or PBMCs; the material itself was cDNA or gDNA.

Some clones are missing from TCRdb's copy, which holds only in-frame ones; the method was immunoSEQ multiplex PCR. The sample yields over 120,000 clones, about 89% seen once. Trimming took 4 bases from V and 3 from J; bases not matched to a gene: 6. The CDR3 contains 15 residues. CDR1 is MNHEY and CDR2 is SVGAGI in the germline V gene. The rearrangement uses TRBV6-5 and TRBJ2-7; 10 positions match TRBD2. The sequence came from a man in his fifties or sixties with active or convalescent COVID-19. Sequenced: peripheral blood. CDR3 sequence: CASSSGLAVFYEQYF. The CDR3 DNA sequence: TGTGCCAGCAGTTCCGGACTAGCGGTCTTCTACGAGCAGTACTTC.